The clone carrying this T cell receptor beta chain was counted a few times. The record originates from a study of T-cell memory formation after mild COVID-19. Using its own MiXCR run on the 5' RACE reads, TCRdb lists one record per CDR3 protein. Found here are roughly 600,000 distinct CDR3 sequences, about a sixth of them singletons; the top ten hold 12%. This CDR3 spans 16 amino acids. Germline CDR1 SGHRS, CDR2 YFSETQ. V was pared by 1 base and J by 2 bases, with 14 bases between. The material sequenced was PBMCs or a T cell subset sorted from them (not recorded which). The chain carries TRBV5-1 and TRBJ2-3, with a weak D call TRBD1 (5 bases). The receptor was isolated from an adult woman who had mild COVID-19 (a few samples of this study predate the infection). Cell type and time point are not known. The CDR3 region is CASSLRGAHPTDTQYF. The CDR3 DNA follows: TGCGCCAGCAGCTTGAGGGGTGCACATCCCACAGATACGCAGTATTTT.